This TCR beta chain originates from a study of quantifying T cell responses using KT2 cells. Study at large: cDNA was made from DNase-treated RNA using alpha and beta constant primers.

This clonotype was picked up many times. Known numbers of the T cell clone KT2 were added to PBMC. Different KT2-to-PBMC ratios were created with a constant PBMC count. Each cDNA got a UMI-containing oligo ligated at its 3' end. The first PCR ran 4 to 5 cycles with an equimolar RC1.1 and RC1.2 beta primer mix. Starting with the second PCR, alpha and beta TCR chains went through separate processing. TCRdb redid the calling of the UMI-ligation and nested PCR reads with MiXCR, one entry per CDR3 protein. The sample carries approximately 41,000 distinct CDR3 sequences, over 15% recorded once. CDR3 size: 12 residues. Germline lookup yields CDR1 KGHSH and CDR2 LQKENI. With 4 bases removed from V and 5 bases from J, the gap between germline ends came to 8 bases.

The sequence derives from a human donor. Sequencing used PBMCs spiked with cells of the T cell clone KT2. The chain employs TRBV18 and TRBJ1-1, with a tentative D call TRBD1 (6 bases). The CDR3 nucleotides read TGTGCCAGCTCACTACAGGGTACTGAAGCTTTCTTT. This gives the protein CASSLQGTEAFF.